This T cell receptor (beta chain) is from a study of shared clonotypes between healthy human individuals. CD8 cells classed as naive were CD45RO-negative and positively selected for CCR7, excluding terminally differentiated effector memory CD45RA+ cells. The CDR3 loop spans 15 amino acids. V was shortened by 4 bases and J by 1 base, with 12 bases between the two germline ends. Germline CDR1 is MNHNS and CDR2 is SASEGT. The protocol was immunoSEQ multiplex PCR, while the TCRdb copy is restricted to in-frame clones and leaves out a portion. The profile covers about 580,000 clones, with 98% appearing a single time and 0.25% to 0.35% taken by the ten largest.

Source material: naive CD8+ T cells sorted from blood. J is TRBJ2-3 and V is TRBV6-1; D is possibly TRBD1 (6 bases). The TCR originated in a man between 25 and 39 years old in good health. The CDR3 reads CASSADRQRTDTQYF. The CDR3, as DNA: TGTGCCAGCAGTGCTGACAGGCAACGCACAGATACGCAGTATTTT.